This TCR beta chain emerged from a study of blood T cells in healthy people across ages. This CDR3 contains 14 residues. The germline gives CDR1 MNHEY, CDR2 SMNVEV (reference sequence). V was clipped by 5 bases and J by 7 bases, with 14 bases between them. This clonotype has a single count. The second PCR ran roughly 7 to 11 cycles with a sample-barcoded 5' primer and J-beta primers. TCRdb independently ran MiXCR on the 5' RACE reads; one entry per CDR3 protein. The table has about 1.5 million distinct CDR3 sequences, about 45% seen once. J is TRBJ2-2 and V is TRBV27, with no clear D. Specimen: blood. The sequence was obtained from a woman between 18 and 29 years old in good health. The CDR3 is CASSPSLGDGELFF. The DNA of the CDR3 is TGTGCCAGCAGTCCCTCGCTAGGCGACGGGGAGCTGTTTTTT.